This T cell receptor (beta chain) was identified in a study of blood T cell repertoires in COVID-19. Sequencing used immunoSEQ multiplex PCR; TCRdb keeps in-frame clones, though not all of them. The sample shows some 370,000 clones, over 75% of them seen only once. Germline trimming cut 3 bases from V and 6 bases from J; bases unmatched to any gene: 8. Germline values: CDR1 MNHNS, CDR2 SASEGT. This CDR3 spans 18 amino acids. The source is a woman aged 30 to 39 with COVID-19, enrolled during active disease. Sequencing was done on a sample of peripheral blood. The J gene is TRBJ2-2, the V gene TRBV6-1; 15 bases agree with TRBD2. The CDR3 reads CASSDAGLAGGPSGELFF. The CDR3 region has the DNA TGTGCCAGCAGTGACGCCGGACTAGCGGGAGGGCCGTCCGGGGAGCTGTTTTTT.